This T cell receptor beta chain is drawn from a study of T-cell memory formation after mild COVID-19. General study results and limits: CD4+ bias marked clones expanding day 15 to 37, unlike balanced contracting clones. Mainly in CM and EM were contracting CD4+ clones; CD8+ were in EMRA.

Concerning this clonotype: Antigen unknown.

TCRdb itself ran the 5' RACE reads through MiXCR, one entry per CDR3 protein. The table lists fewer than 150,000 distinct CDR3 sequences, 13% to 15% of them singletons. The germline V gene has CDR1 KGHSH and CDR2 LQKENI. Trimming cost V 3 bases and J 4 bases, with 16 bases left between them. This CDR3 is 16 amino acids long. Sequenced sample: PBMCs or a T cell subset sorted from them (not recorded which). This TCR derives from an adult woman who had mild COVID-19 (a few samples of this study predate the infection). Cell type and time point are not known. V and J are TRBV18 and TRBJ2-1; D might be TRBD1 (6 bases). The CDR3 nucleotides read TGTGCCAGCTCACCGCCTGTCGGACAGCCATACAATGAGCAGTTCTTC. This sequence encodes CASSPPVGQPYNEQFF.